Listed below are T cell receptor beta chains from one sample, sequenced in a study of T cell changes during pregnancy in multiple sclerosis. Using immunoSEQ multiplex PCR, the repertoire was profiled, and TCRdb retains in-frame clones only, with some absent. The table lists roughly 31,000 clones, around nine tenths of them singletons, with 0.6% to 0.9% in the top ten. This specimen consisted of CD4+ T cells from peripheral blood mononuclear cells, obtained in the first trimester of pregnancy. These TCRs come from a female donor with multiple sclerosis, enrolled in a pregnancy study. CDR3s include the opening cysteine and the closing phenylalanine or tryptophan. A D gene is named only where the DNA matches it firmly.

D | V | CDR3
TRBD1 | TRBV7-2 | CASSLALAGGAGGYTF
NA | TRBV10-2 | CASSEDSYSNQPQHF
TRBD2 | TRBV7-3 | CASSTQESGGARETQYF
TRBD1 | TRBV5-6 | CASSRDRIYGYTF
TRBD1 | TRBV5-1 | CASSPSTGGGGTEAFF
NA | TRBV5-1 | CASSLAVGWEVNTEAFF
NA | TRBV29-1 | CSVEMYAGNEKLFF
TRBD2 | TRBV15 | CATSRPSGGSTYNEQFF
NA | TRBV20-1 | CSAFSGAEAFF
NA | TRBV19 | CASSLQGTDTQYF